A single sample is the source of the 11 T cell receptor beta chains below, sequenced in a study of T cell responses to AZD1222 COVID-19 vaccine. The table came from immunoSEQ multiplex PCR; TCRdb's copy has only in-frame clones and leaves some out. This sample carries about 180,000 clones, around 89% of them seen once, and the ten largest clones take approximately 6.9%. Sample: peripheral blood, taken on day 0 of AZD1222 vaccination. The receptors shown here come from an adult in good health.

V usage is TRBV6-5 and J usage is TRBJ1-5, with D maybe TRBD1 (5 bases). The CDR3 covers 13 residues. V was shortened by 7 bases and J by 4 bases, with 11 bases between the two germline ends. Germline V gene lookup returns CDR1 MNHEY and CDR2 SVGAGI. The CDR3 bases are TGTGCCAGCACACTCGGGACGAATCAGCCCCAGCATTTT. It specifies CASTLGTNQPQHF.

This clone was found once. V usage is TRBV3-1 (or the pseudogene TRBV3-2) and J usage is TRBJ2-3, with 7 bases that match TRBD1. The CDR3 totals 16 residues. The trim removed 2 bases at V and 0 bases at J, leaving 5 bases unmatched. CDR1 LGHDT and CDR2 YNNKEL come from the germline V gene (reference sequence). CDR3 DNA sequence: TGTGCCAGCAGCCAATCGGGACAGCGGAGCACAGATACGCAGTATTTT. Amino acids: CASSQSGQRSTDTQYF.

The V gene is TRBV9, the J gene TRBJ2-7, with 7 bases fitting TRBD1. V lost 3 bases and J lost 6; bases outside the gene matches: 9. The CDR3 totals 14 residues. Germline V lookup: CDR1 SGDLS, CDR2 YYNGEE. The CDR3 is CASSGDREQGEQYF. The CDR3 nucleotides read TGTGCCAGCAGCGGCGACAGGGAGCAGGGCGAGCAGTACTTC. Variable domain in full (rest from reference TRBV9 and TRBJ2-7): DSGVTQTPKHLITATGQRVTLRCSPRSGDLSVYWYQQSLDQGLQFLIQYYNGEERAKGNILERFSAQQFPDLHSELNLSSLELGDSALYFCASSGDREQGEQYFGPGTRLTVT.

The chain employs TRBV7-9 and TRBJ2-7; D unresolved. V was clipped by 6 bases and J by 6 bases, with 18 bases between them. Germline assignment: CDR1 SEHNR and CDR2 FQNEAQ (reference sequence). This CDR3 region has 14 residues. CDR3 in amino acids: CASRSTSGSVEQYF. The CDR3 DNA follows: TGTGCCAGCAGGTCAACCAGTGGATCCGTCGAGCAGTACTTC.

This chain links TRBV6-2 or TRBV6-3 with TRBJ2-1; D is perhaps TRBD1 (6 bases). The CDR3 extends over 14 amino acids. Trimming took off 2 bases at V and 2 bases at J, with 7 bases between the two ends. In germline, CDR1 is MNHEY, CDR2 SVGEGT. CDR3 nucleotides: TGTGCCAGCAGTTACGGGACAACCTACAATGAGCAGTTCTTC. Translating gives CASSYGTTYNEQFF.

The chain links TRBV7-9 to TRBJ1-2, with 8 bases identical to TRBD1. Germline values: CDR1 SEHNR, CDR2 FQNEAQ (reference sequence). The CDR3 is 13 residues long. V lost 5 bases to trimming and J lost 7 bases; unmatched junction nucleotides: 6. The CDR3 protein is CASSPGQGFGYTF. The DNA for the CDR3 is TGTGCCAGCAGCCCAGGACAGGGTTTTGGCTACACCTTC.

This sequence joins TRBV5-4 and TRBJ2-3; tentatively, D is TRBD1 (5 bases). In germline, CDR1 is SGHNT, CDR2 YYREEE (reference sequence). There are 12 residues in the CDR3. Trimming took 3 bases from V and 7 from J, leaving 9 bases between them. CDR3 nucleotides: TGTGCCAGCAGCTCTGGGGCCAATACGCAGTATTTT. This translates into CASSSGANTQYF.

The rearrangement uses TRBV15 and TRBJ2-6, with D perhaps being TRBD1 or TRBD2 (5 bases each). The CDR3 consists of 17 residues. In germline, CDR1 is LNHNV, CDR2 YYDKDF (reference sequence). The germline V and J ends were trimmed by 2 bases and 3 bases, with 14 bases remaining between them. As DNA, the CDR3 is TGTGCCACCAGCAGATCCACGGTGGGGGTTGGGGCCAACGTCCTGACTTTC. It translates to CATSRSTVGVGANVLTF.

V gene TRBV9 combines with J gene TRBJ1-1; D uncertain. The CDR3 runs to 14 residues. V was clipped by 4 bases and J by 6 bases, with 16 bases between them. CDR1 SGDLS and CDR2 YYNGEE come from the germline V gene. For the CDR3, the DNA is TGTGCCAGCAGCTTACGGACCGAGGGTGCTGAAGCTTTCTTT. It codes for CASSLRTEGAEAFF.

This chain connects TRBV9 to TRBJ2-5; possible D gene TRBD2, 6 bases. Germline CDR1 reads SGDLS; CDR2 reads YYNGEE. This CDR3 contains 14 residues. Deletions cut 4 bases from V and 1 base from J, with 11 bases between. CDR3 amino acids: CASSLSGVQETQYF. The CDR3 DNA follows: TGTGCCAGCAGCCTCTCGGGGGTCCAAGAGACCCAGTACTTC.

The chain carries TRBV6-6 and TRBJ2-6; 8 bases agree with TRBD2. The CDR3 sequence is 17 residues long. Germline CDR1 MNHNY, CDR2 SVGAGI (reference sequence). The J segment lost 2 bases and the V segment lost 5 bases, leaving 8 bases of the junction unmatched. CDR3 sequence reads: CASSPRTSLTGANVLTF. CDR3 sequence (DNA): TGTGCCAGCAGTCCGCGGACTAGCTTGACTGGGGCCAACGTCCTGACTTTC.